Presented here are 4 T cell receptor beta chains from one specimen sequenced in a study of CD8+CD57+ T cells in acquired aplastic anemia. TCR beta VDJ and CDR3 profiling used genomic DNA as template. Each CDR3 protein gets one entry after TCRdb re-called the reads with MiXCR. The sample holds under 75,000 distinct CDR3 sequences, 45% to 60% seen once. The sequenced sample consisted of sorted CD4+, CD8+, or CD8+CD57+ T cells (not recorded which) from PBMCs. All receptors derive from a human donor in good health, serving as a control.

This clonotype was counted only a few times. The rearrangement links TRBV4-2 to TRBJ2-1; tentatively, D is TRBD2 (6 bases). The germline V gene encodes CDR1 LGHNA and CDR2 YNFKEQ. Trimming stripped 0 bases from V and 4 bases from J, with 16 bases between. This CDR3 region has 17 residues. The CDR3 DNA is TGTGCCAGCAGCCAAGATCTTGCTAGCGCACGTTACAATGAGCAGTTCTTC. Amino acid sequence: CASSQDLASARYNEQFF.

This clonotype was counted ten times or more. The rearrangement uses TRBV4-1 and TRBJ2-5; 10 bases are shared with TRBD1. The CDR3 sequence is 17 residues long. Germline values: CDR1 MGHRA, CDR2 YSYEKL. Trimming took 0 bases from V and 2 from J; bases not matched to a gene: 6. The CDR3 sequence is CASSQEGQGVLQETQYF. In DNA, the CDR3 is TGCGCCAGCAGCCAAGAAGGACAGGGGGTACTTCAAGAGACCCAGTACTTC.

CDR3: CASSEFRGTDNEKLFF. The CDR3 bases are TGTGCCAGCAGTGAATTCAGGGGGACGGACAATGAAAAACTGTTTTTT. The chain couples TRBV25-1 to TRBJ1-4; 7 nucleotides agree with TRBD1. V gave up 1 base and J gave up 5 bases; unmatched junction bases: 7. CDR3 length: 16 residues. CDR1 MGHDK and CDR2 SYGVNS come from the germline V gene.

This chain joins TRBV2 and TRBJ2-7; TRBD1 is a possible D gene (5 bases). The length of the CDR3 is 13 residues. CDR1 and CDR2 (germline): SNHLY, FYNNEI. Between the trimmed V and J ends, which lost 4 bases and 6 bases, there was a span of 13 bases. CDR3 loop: CASSGIGDFEQYF. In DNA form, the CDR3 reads TGTGCCAGCAGTGGGATAGGGGATTTCGAGCAGTACTTC.